This TCR beta chain was obtained from a study of blood T cell repertoires in COVID-19. Study at large: Both acute and convalescent COVID-19 samples were obtained from the United States, Italy and Spain. T cells, B-cell-depleted T cells, or PBMCs provided the cDNA or gDNA that served as material.

Germline V gene lookup returns CDR1 LGHNA and CDR2 YSLEER. V was cut by 4 bases and J by 4 bases, with 13 bases left in between. The CDR3 covers 14 residues. Original processing notes: Cell counts per sample came from amplifying reference gene primers. Sequencing was performed with immunoSEQ multiplex PCR; in TCRdb, only in-frame clones are kept and a portion is missing. The D gene and trimming were derived from the DNA, and the V and J assignments and clone size from that table. The data show about 240,000 clones, with around 84% seen just once and around 7.3% held by the top ten. The sequence derives from a woman in her 70s with active or convalescent COVID-19. Source material: peripheral blood. The chain employs TRBV4-3 and TRBJ1-2; D call uncertain. CDR3 sequence reads: CASSRSGDIYGYTF. The CDR3 DNA sequence: TGCGCCAGCAGCCGCAGCGGGGATATCTATGGCTACACCTTC.